These 23 T cell receptor beta chains were all obtained from the same sample, sequenced in a study of T cells in Graves' hyperthyroidism and ophthalmopathy. Researchers amplified the TCR beta CDR3 regions from RNA transcripts. Primed by the HTBI set, a first-round RT-PCR was run on the TCR CDR3. TCRdb passed the multiplex PCR reads through MiXCR, listing each CDR3 protein once. Among a few hundred thousand distinct CDR3 sequences listed, 15% to 17% were seen once. The specimen sequenced was blood. The source of these receptors is a woman younger than 35 with Graves' hyperthyroidism that later progressed to Graves' ophthalmopathy.

This clonotype appeared a few times. The junction differs from germline at one of its ends, possibly a read error. The chain uses TRBV2 and TRBJ2-5, with 7 nucleotides matching TRBD2. Germline V lookup: CDR1 SNHLY, CDR2 FYNNEI. This CDR3 is 14 amino acids long. CDR3 amino acids: CASSGSGDQEAQYF. CDR3 DNA sequence: TGTGCCAGCTCGGGAAGCGGGGACCAAGAGGCCCAGTACTTC.

This clonotype was observed a handful of times. The J gene is TRBJ2-3, the V gene TRBV20-1, with 13 bases matching TRBD2. The CDR3 is 21 amino acids. Germline CDR1 DFQATT, CDR2 SNEGSKA (reference sequence). The V and J ends lost 1 base and 0 bases, in that order; junction bases with no gene match: 16. DNA for the CDR3: TGCAGTGCTAGAGTAGGAAGGGGGGGGACTAGCGGGGAAGCTAGCACAGATACGCAGTATTTT. It translates to CSARVGRGGTSGEASTDTQYF.

Ten or more counts support this clonotype. This sequence joins TRBV7-6 and TRBJ2-1; TRBD2 matches at 13 bases. This CDR3 is built from 15 residues. CDR1 and CDR2 from the germline V gene are SGHVS and FNYEAQ. V dropped 5 bases and J dropped 9; count of bases not matched to a gene: 7. The CDR3 spells CASSLLAGGHREQFF. As DNA, the CDR3 is TGTGCCAGCAGCCTACTAGCGGGAGGGCATCGTGAGCAGTTCTTC.

V and J are TRBV13 and TRBJ2-2; the match to TRBD2 covers 10 bases. The germline CDR1 and CDR2 sequences are PRHDT and FYEKMQ (reference sequence). Losses at the gene ends were 2 bases for V and 2 bases for J; bases not matched to a gene: 2. The CDR3 runs 16 residues. CDR3: CASSLRTSGNTGELFF. The DNA for the CDR3 is TGTGCCAGCAGCTTAAGGACTAGCGGCAACACCGGGGAGCTGTTTTTT. Drawing the rest from reference TRBV13 and TRBJ2-2, the complete variable domain is AAGVIQSPRHLIKEKRETATLKCYPIPRHDTVYWYQQGPGQDPQFLISFYEKMQSDKGSIPDRFSAQQFSDYHSELNMSSLELGDSALYFCASSLRTSGNTGELFFGEGSRLTVL.

The genes are TRBV9 and TRBJ2-2; D is unresolved. Germline V lookup: CDR1 SGDLS, CDR2 YYNGEE. The CDR3 is 15 residues long. Between the trimmed V and J ends, which lost 3 bases and 0 bases, there was a span of 9 bases. Here the CDR3 DNA reads TGTGCCAGCAGCGCAGTCCCTACGAACACCGGGGAGCTGTTTTTT. Translating it yields CASSAVPTNTGELFF.

This clonotype has at least ten counts. The chain employs TRBV5-1 and TRBJ1-5; 10 bases match TRBD1. In germline, CDR1 is SGHRS, CDR2 YFSETQ. This CDR3 region has 16 residues. V shed 0 bases and J 7 bases; nucleotides not matched to a gene: 7. The CDR3 DNA is TGCGCCAGCAGCTTGGGAACCGGGACAGGGGTCCAGCCCCAGCATTTT. This gives the protein CASSLGTGTGVQPQHF. The variable domain in full, completed from reference TRBV5-1 and TRBJ1-5, reads KAGVTQTPRYLIKTRGQQVTLSCSPISGHRSVSWYQQTPGQGLQFLFEYFSETQRNKGNFPGRFSGRQFSNSRSEMNVSTLELGDSALYLCASSLGTGTGVQPQHFGDGTRLSIL.

This clonotype was counted at least ten times. The chain uses TRBV27 and TRBJ2-7, with D perhaps TRBD2 (6 bases). The CDR3 consists of 13 residues. Trimming took off 5 bases at V and 2 bases at J, with 10 bases between the two ends. Germline V lookup: CDR1 MNHEY, CDR2 SMNVEV (reference sequence). CDR3 sequence reads: CASSIGGTYEQYF. The CDR3 DNA sequence: TGTGCCAGCAGTATTGGCGGGACCTACGAGCAGTACTTC.

The J gene is TRBJ2-2, the V gene TRBV10-3; 11 nucleotides match TRBD2. Trimming took 4 bases from V and 7 from J; bases not matched to a gene: 8. The germline V gene has CDR1 ENHRY and CDR2 SYGVKD. The CDR3 is made up of 16 amino acids. Here the CDR3 reads CAISAVSGRASGELFF. CDR3 DNA sequence: TGTGCCATCAGTGCAGTTAGCGGGAGGGCAAGCGGGGAGCTGTTTTTT.

This clonotype was counted at least ten times. This chain links TRBV11-3 with TRBJ2-1; no clear D. Germline values: CDR1 SGHNT, CDR2 YENEEA. This CDR3 has 13 amino acids. With 4 bases removed from V and 10 bases from J, the gap between germline ends came to 14 bases. The CDR3: CASSSQVGSEQFF. The DNA for the CDR3 is TGTGCCAGCAGCTCCCAGGTGGGAAGCGAGCAGTTCTTC. Supplemented by reference TRBV11-3 and TRBJ2-1, the full variable domain reads EAGVVQSPRYKIIEKKQPVAFWCNPISGHNTLYWYLQNLGQGPELLIRYENEEAVDDSQLPKDRFSAERLKGVDSTLKIQPAELGDSAVYLCASSSQVGSEQFFGPGTRLTVL.

This clonotype was observed at least ten times. The V call is TRBV6-5, the J call TRBJ1-5; possibly TRBD1 for D (5 bases). V dropped 1 base and J dropped 1 base, with 17 bases sitting between them. Looked up from germline, CDR1 is MNHEY and CDR2 is SVGAGI. The CDR3 is 18 residues long. The chain's CDR3 is CASSYLDPRALSNQPQHF. As DNA, the CDR3 is TGTGCCAGCAGTTACTTGGATCCCAGGGCGTTGAGCAATCAGCCCCAGCATTTT.

This chain links TRBV7-9 with TRBJ1-6; TRBD1 matches 11 bases. Looked up from germline, CDR1 is SEHNR and CDR2 is FQNEAQ (reference sequence). V trimming: 1 base; J trimming: 9 bases; junction bases outside the gene matches: 5. CDR3 length: 16 amino acids. The CDR3 nucleotides are TGTGCCAGCAGCTTAGTGTCGGGACAGGGGGTTTCACCCCTCCACTTT. Translation: CASSLVSGQGVSPLHF.

This chain links TRBV28 with TRBJ1-1; D gene uncertain. CDR3 length: 16 amino acids. Looked up from germline, CDR1 is MDHEN and CDR2 is SYDVKM. The V gene lost 6 bases and the J gene lost 0 bases, with 17 bases spanning the gap. The CDR3 DNA is TGTGCCAGCAGCCACGGCTCCGGGAGGGTGAACACTGAAGCTTTCTTT. Its protein is CASSHGSGRVNTEAFF.

This clonotype was seen many times. V and J are TRBV11-2 and TRBJ2-2, with a possible D match to TRBD2 (5 bases). The CDR3 covers 15 residues. Germline V gives CDR1 SGHAT, CDR2 FQNNGV. Between the trimmed V and J ends, which lost 0 bases and 5 bases, there was a span of 10 bases. Written as DNA, the CDR3 is TGTGCCAGCAGCTTAGATGGCGGGCAGACCGGGGAGCTGTTTTTT. It yields the protein CASSLDGGQTGELFF.

The V gene is TRBV9, the J gene TRBJ2-7; D perhaps matches TRBD2 (5 bases). The germline V gene encodes CDR1 SGDLS and CDR2 YYNGEE. Trimming pared 3 bases from V and 6 bases from J, leaving 19 bases between. CDR3 size: 15 residues. The CDR3 is CASSAGPGSPLEQYF. Written as DNA, the CDR3 is TGTGCCAGCAGCGCCGGCCCGGGGTCCCCGCTCGAGCAGTACTTC. Combining the CDR3 with reference TRBV9 and TRBJ2-7 gives the whole variable domain DSGVTQTPKHLITATGQRVTLRCSPRSGDLSVYWYQQSLDQGLQFLIQYYNGEERAKGNILERFSAQQFPDLHSELNLSSLELGDSALYFCASSAGPGSPLEQYFGPGTRLTVT.

The CDR3 reads CASSLGGSGDTGELFF. The CDR3 DNA sequence: TGTGCCAGCAGCTTAGGCGGCAGCGGCGACACCGGGGAGCTGTTTTTT. The chain is built from TRBV7-9 and TRBJ2-2; perhaps TRBD2 as D (5 bases). CDR3 length: 16 amino acids. Germline V gene data show CDR1 as SEHNR and CDR2 as FQNEAQ (reference sequence). V dropped 1 base and J dropped 3 bases, with 12 bases sitting between them.

The chain recombines TRBV4-3 with TRBJ2-7; 8 bases match TRBD1. V shed 1 base, J shed 1 base, and the junction held 9 bases outside the gene matches. Germline assignment: CDR1 LGHNA and CDR2 YSLEER. The CDR3 is 17 residues long. Written as DNA, the CDR3 is TGCGCCAGCAGCCAAGCTTACGACAGGGGTGGGTCCTACGAGCAGTACTTC. Amino acid sequence: CASSQAYDRGGSYEQYF.

The chain recombines TRBV27 with TRBJ1-5, with 8 bases identical to TRBD1. This CDR3 is built from 18 residues. V trimming: 6 bases; J trimming: 0 bases; junction bases outside the gene matches: 13. Germline V gives CDR1 MNHEY, CDR2 SMNVEV (reference sequence). The CDR3 protein is CASSVSRTGRYSNQPQHF. The CDR3 nucleotides are TGTGCCAGCAGCGTGAGCCGGACAGGGCGGTATAGCAATCAGCCCCAGCATTTT.

The J gene is TRBJ2-7, the V gene TRBV7-8; 9 positions match TRBD1. Unmatched junction bases numbered 11, after V lost 5 bases and J lost 9 bases. The CDR3 runs 14 residues. Looked up from germline, CDR1 is SGHVS and CDR2 is FQNEAQ. The CDR3 bases are TGTGCCAGCAGCCCCGGGACAGGGAGTAGGGGGCAGTACTTC. Translation: CASSPGTGSRGQYF.

The gene calls are TRBV28 and TRBJ1-5; a weak D match, TRBD1 (6 bases). The ends were cut back, 4 bases at V and 0 bases at J, with 16 bases in the middle. Germline CDR1 reads MDHEN; CDR2 reads SYDVKM. The CDR3 consists of 17 residues. Here the CDR3 reads CASSSLGAGYSNQPQHF. The CDR3, as DNA: TGTGCCAGCAGTTCCTTGGGGGCAGGGTATAGCAATCAGCCCCAGCATTTT.

This clonotype showed up just a few times. This chain joins TRBV7-9 and TRBJ2-1, with 11 bases lining up with TRBD2. Germline trimming cut 5 bases from V and 8 bases from J; bases unmatched to any gene: 8. Germline CDR1 and CDR2: SEHNR and FQNEAQ (reference sequence). The CDR3 is 15 amino acids. The CDR3 sequence is CASSGLAGGIDEQFF. The CDR3 DNA follows: TGTGCCAGCAGCGGTCTAGCGGGAGGAATTGATGAGCAGTTCTTC.

In this sample, this clonotype turned up many times. The gene calls are TRBV11-2 and TRBJ2-5; 9 positions agree with TRBD2. Looked up from germline, CDR1 is SGHAT and CDR2 is FQNNGV. V shed 5 bases, J shed 4 bases, and the junction held 8 bases outside the gene matches. This CDR3 has 15 residues. Here the CDR3 reads CASSELAGVRETQYF. The CDR3 DNA follows: TGTGCCAGCAGCGAATTAGCGGGAGTACGAGAGACCCAGTACTTC.

This clonotype appeared a few times. V and J are TRBV6-6 and TRBJ2-5; the match to TRBD2 covers 12 bases. This CDR3 has 17 residues. The germline V gene encodes CDR1 MNHNY and CDR2 SVGAGI (reference sequence). The ends lost 1 base at V and 2 bases at J; junction bases unmatched: 5. CDR3 coding DNA: TGTGCCAGCAGTTACTATCCTAGCGGGAGGGGGCAAGAGACCCAGTACTTC. It encodes CASSYYPSGRGQETQYF.

The V call is TRBV7-9, the J call TRBJ2-1, with a tentative D call TRBD2 (7 bases). Germline assignment: CDR1 SEHNR and CDR2 FQNEAQ (reference sequence). This CDR3 comprises 16 residues. Trimming took off 5 bases at V and 3 bases at J, with 17 bases between the two ends. This CDR3 reads CASSLKRRGHYNEQFF. CDR3 DNA sequence: TGTGCCAGCAGCCTTAAGAGGCGGGGGCACTACAATGAGCAGTTCTTC.